The 5 T cell receptor beta chains below all came from one sample that was sequenced in a study of T cells after yellow fever vaccination (dated by TCRdb to the late 2010s). According to the study, the label for this sample's treatment or condition signals: live attenuated yellow fever vaccine strain. The receptor library was made with 5' RACE. The run used an Illumina HiSeq 2500. TCRdb handled the public reads itself, with Q25 trimming in fastp and clone calling in MiXCR, and kept productive beta chains. Entries are consolidated by CDR3 protein sequence, retaining the most common genes and DNA. Within this sample are under 700,000 distinct CDR3 sequences, with about 17% of them counted one time only. The top ten hold 17% of the sample. Source: PBMCs, taken about 5 days after the first yellow fever vaccination. The receptor set was obtained from a young man who received the YFV17D yellow fever vaccine.

A few counts support this clonotype. The V call is TRBV6-1, the J call TRBJ1-2; D possibly corresponds to TRBD1 (5 bases). The CDR3 is 14 amino acids. CDR1 is MNHNS, CDR2 SASEGT, per germline. The V and J ends lost 6 bases and 4 bases respectively, with 15 bases between them. CDR3: CASRTGPHFYGYTF. The CDR3 nucleotides read TGTGCCAGCAGGACGGGACCGCACTTCTATGGCTACACCTTC.

The CDR3 reads CASSLATGLNSPLHF. CDR3 nucleotide sequence: TGTGCCAGCAGCTTAGCTACAGGGCTAAATTCACCCCTCCACTTT. V gene TRBV7-2 combines with J gene TRBJ1-6; TRBD1 is a possible D gene (6 bases). The CDR3 consists of 15 residues. Per germline, CDR1 SGHTA and CDR2 FQGNSA. V was shortened by 0 bases and J by 7 bases, with 10 bases between the two germline ends.

This chain joins TRBV7-2 and TRBJ1-5; the D gene is possibly TRBD1 (5 bases). The V and J ends lost 1 base and 2 bases respectively, with 12 bases between them. Germline V gives CDR1 SGHTA, CDR2 FQGNSA. CDR3 length: 16 residues. For the CDR3, the DNA is TGTGCCAGCAGCTTAGGTCTCAGGGAGGGCAATCAGCCCCAGCATTTT. Translating it yields CASSLGLREGNQPQHF.

This clonotype was counted ten times or more. V is TRBV12-3 or TRBV12-4 and J is TRBJ2-7; a possible D gene is TRBD1 (6 bases). This CDR3 contains 14 residues. V lost 3 bases and J lost 0, with 9 bases in between. The CDR3 region is CASSFVRGSYEQYF. CDR3 nucleotide sequence: TGTGCCAGCAGTTTCGTCAGGGGCTCCTACGAGCAGTACTTC.

This clonotype has at least ten counts. The chain uses TRBV10-3 and TRBJ2-5; D perhaps matches TRBD2 (6 bases). CDR3 length: 13 residues. The V and J ends lost 8 bases and 5 bases respectively, with 15 bases between them. Looked up from germline, CDR1 is ENHRY and CDR2 is SYGVKD. CDR3 coding DNA: TGTGCCATCGGGGGGAGCCTTGACGAGACCCAGTACTTC. Its translation is CAIGGSLDETQYF.